Shown below are 6 T cell receptor beta chains from a single sample sequenced in a study of OX40 agonist ivuxolimab in advanced cancers. TCRdb's copy holds only in-frame clones and misses some; the assay was immunoSEQ multiplex PCR. Counted here are roughly 38,000 clones, about 86% occurring once; the ten biggest clones make up roughly 40%. The source was CD4+ or CD8+ T cells sorted from blood, collected in a trial of the OX40 agonist ivuxolimab. The receptors were sampled from an adult with an advanced solid tumor such as melanoma, head and neck, liver or kidney cancer.

This clone occurred a few times. The chain combines TRBV10-3 with TRBJ2-7; TRBD1 matches 7 bases. The CDR3 is 14 amino acids. CDR1 and CDR2 from the germline V gene are ENHRY and SYGVKD. The trim removed 8 bases at V and 0 bases at J, leaving 7 bases unmatched. The DNA of the CDR3 is TGTGCCATCCGGGGACCAGGGGGCTCCTACGAGCAGTACTTC. This codes for CAIRGPGGSYEQYF.

The chain combines TRBV6-1 with TRBJ2-5; 9 bases are shared with TRBD2. V gave up 0 bases and J gave up 4 bases; unmatched junction bases: 9. This CDR3 region has 17 residues. Germline CDR1 and CDR2: MNHNS and SASEGT. The CDR3 here is CASSEAGGRAAGETQYF. The DNA for the CDR3 is TGTGCCAGCAGTGAAGCAGGCGGGAGGGCCGCTGGAGAGACCCAGTACTTC.

The V and J genes are TRBV19 and TRBJ1-5; tentative D call: TRBD1 (5 bases). Trimming pared 4 bases from V and 0 bases from J, leaving 10 bases between. Germline loops: CDR1 LNHDA, CDR2 SQIVND (reference sequence). This CDR3 spans 15 amino acids. The CDR3 nucleotides read TGTGCCAGTAGTAGACTCAGGGATAGCAATCAGCCCCAGCATTTT. Its translation: CASSRLRDSNQPQHF. Looking up the rest from reference TRBV19 and TRBJ1-5 gives the full variable domain: DGGITQSPKYLFRKEGQNVTLSCEQNLNHDAMYWYRQDPGQGLRLIYYSQIVNDFQKGDIAEGYSVSREKKESFPLTVTSAQKNPTAFYLCASSRLRDSNQPQHFGDGTRLSIL.

This clone was counted between two and nine times. The J gene is TRBJ2-7, the V gene TRBV11-2, with TRBD2 matching over 7 bases. V was clipped by 6 bases and J by 0 bases; unmatched bases: 5. The CDR3 covers 14 residues. Germline V gives CDR1 SGHAT, CDR2 FQNNGV. CDR3 nucleotide sequence: TGTGCCAGCAGACCTAGCGGAAACTCCTACGAGCAGTACTTC. Its translation is CASRPSGNSYEQYF. Variable domain in full (rest from reference TRBV11-2 and TRBJ2-7): EAGVAQSPRYKIIEKRQSVAFWCNPISGHATLYWYQQILGQGPKLLIQFQNNGVVDDSQLPKDRFSAERLKGVDSTLKIQPAKLEDSAVYLCASRPSGNSYEQYFGPGTRLTVT.

This chain uses TRBV10-1 with TRBJ2-1, with 8 bases identical to TRBD1. Trimming cost V 0 bases and J 5 bases; bases outside gene matches: 6. Germline lookup yields CDR1 WNHNN and CDR2 SYGVQD (reference sequence). CDR3 length equals 16 residues. This CDR3 reads CASSESKMDRDNEQFF. The CDR3 region has the DNA TGCGCCAGCAGTGAGTCGAAGATGGACAGGGACAATGAGCAGTTCTTC.

This chain links TRBV29-1 with TRBJ2-3; D is perhaps TRBD1 (6 bases). The germline V gene has CDR1 SQVTM and CDR2 ANQGSEA. There are 13 residues in the CDR3. V dropped 1 base and J dropped 5 bases, with 10 bases sitting between them. The CDR3 DNA follows: TGCAGCGTTGAAGCAGGGGCTGGAGATACGCAGTATTTT. Protein sequence: CSVEAGAGDTQYF.